The clone carrying this TCR beta chain was recorded at least ten times. This sample is drawn from a study of low-dose radiotherapy and immunotherapy resistance in tumors. This CDR3 spans 14 amino acids. CDR1 is DFQATT and CDR2 is SNEGSKA in the germline V gene (reference sequence). Trimming stripped 2 bases from V and 4 bases from J, with 15 bases between. The time point denotes: before trial treatment. TRAV- and TRBV-specific primers, spanning alpha and beta chains, primed first-strand cDNA. It was with a constant-region primer and a V-primer adapter that TCRs were amplified over roughly 18 PCR cycles. TCRdb reanalysed the reads using MiXCR and keeps one entry per CDR3 protein. This repertoire shows 70,000 to 90,000 distinct CDR3 sequences, roughly 19% found once; its top ten account for roughly 3%.

The chain uses TRBV20-1 and TRBJ2-7, with a possible D match to TRBD2 (5 bases). This specimen consisted of PBMCs, obtained before treatment. The source is a male donor with prostate cancer. The CDR3 here is CSARNSRVQYEQYF. The CDR3 bases are TGCAGTGCTAGAAATTCGCGGGTCCAATACGAGCAGTACTTC.